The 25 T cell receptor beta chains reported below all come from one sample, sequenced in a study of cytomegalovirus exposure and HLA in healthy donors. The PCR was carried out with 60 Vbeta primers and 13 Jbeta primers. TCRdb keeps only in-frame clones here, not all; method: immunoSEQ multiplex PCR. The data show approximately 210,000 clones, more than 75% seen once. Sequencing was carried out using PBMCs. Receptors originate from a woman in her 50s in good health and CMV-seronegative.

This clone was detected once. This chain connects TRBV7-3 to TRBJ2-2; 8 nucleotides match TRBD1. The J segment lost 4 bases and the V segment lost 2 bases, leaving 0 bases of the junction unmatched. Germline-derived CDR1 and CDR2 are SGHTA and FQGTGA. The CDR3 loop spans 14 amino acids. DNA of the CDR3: TGTGCCAGCAGCTTACAGGGGGCCACCGGGGAGCTGTTTTTT. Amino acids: CASSLQGATGELFF.

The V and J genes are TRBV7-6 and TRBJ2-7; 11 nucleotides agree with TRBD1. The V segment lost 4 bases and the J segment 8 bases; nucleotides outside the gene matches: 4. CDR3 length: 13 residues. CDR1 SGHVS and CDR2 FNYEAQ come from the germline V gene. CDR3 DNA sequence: TGTGCCAGCAGCTCAGGACAGGGGGCTAAGCAGTACTTC. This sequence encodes CASSSGQGAKQYF.

The CDR3 DNA is TGTGCCAGCAGGAGGGGGGGCGCGGAAAAACTGTTTTTT. It is translated as CASRRGGAEKLFF. The rearrangement uses TRBV2 and TRBJ1-4; D might be TRBD1 (6 bases). The CDR3 is made up of 13 amino acids. Germline values: CDR1 SNHLY, CDR2 FYNNEI. Trimming left V 6 bases short and J 8 bases short, with 13 bases between.

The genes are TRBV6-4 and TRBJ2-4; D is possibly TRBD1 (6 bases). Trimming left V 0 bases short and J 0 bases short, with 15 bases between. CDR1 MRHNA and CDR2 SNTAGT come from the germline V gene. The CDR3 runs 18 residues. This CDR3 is CASSDSVGRGLAKNIQYF. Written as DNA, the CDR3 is TGTGCCAGCAGTGACTCGGTTGGCAGGGGATTAGCCAAAAACATTCAGTACTTC.

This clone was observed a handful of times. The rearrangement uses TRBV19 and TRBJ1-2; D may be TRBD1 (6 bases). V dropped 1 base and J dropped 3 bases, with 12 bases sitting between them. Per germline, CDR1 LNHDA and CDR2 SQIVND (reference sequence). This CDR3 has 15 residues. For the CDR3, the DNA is TGTGCCAGTAGTATAGCCGGACAGCTTTACTATGGCTACACCTTC. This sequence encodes CASSIAGQLYYGYTF. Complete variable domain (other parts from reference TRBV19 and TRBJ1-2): DGGITQSPKYLFRKEGQNVTLSCEQNLNHDAMYWYRQDPGQGLRLIYYSQIVNDFQKGDIAEGYSVSREKKESFPLTVTSAQKNPTAFYLCASSIAGQLYYGYTFGSGTRLTVV.

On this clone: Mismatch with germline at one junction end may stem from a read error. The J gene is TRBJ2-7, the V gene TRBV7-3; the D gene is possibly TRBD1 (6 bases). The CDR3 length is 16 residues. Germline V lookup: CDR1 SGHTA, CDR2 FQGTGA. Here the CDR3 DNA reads TGTTCCAGCAGCTTAGGTCCGGACAGCCGTCTCTACGAGCAGTACTTC. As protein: CSSSLGPDSRLYEQYF. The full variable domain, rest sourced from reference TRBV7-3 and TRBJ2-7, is GAGVSQTPSNKVTEKGKYVELRCDPISGHTALYWYRQSLGQGPEFLIYFQGTGAADDSGLPNDRFFAVRPEGSVSTLKIQRTERGDSAVYLCSSSLGPDSRLYEQYFGPGTRLTVT.

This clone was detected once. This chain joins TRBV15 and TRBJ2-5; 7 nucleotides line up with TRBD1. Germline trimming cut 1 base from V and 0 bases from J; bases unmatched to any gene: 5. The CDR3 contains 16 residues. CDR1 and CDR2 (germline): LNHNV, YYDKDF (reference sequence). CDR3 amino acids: CATSRGETGYQETQYF. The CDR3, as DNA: TGTGCCACCAGCAGAGGGGAGACAGGGTACCAAGAGACCCAGTACTTC.

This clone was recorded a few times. The CDR3 here is CASSGAGSTDTQYF. The CDR3 DNA reads TGTGCCAGCAGTGGAGCGGGCAGCACAGATACGCAGTATTTT. The V gene is TRBV6-1, the J gene TRBJ2-3; D is perhaps TRBD2 (6 bases). The CDR3 spans 14 residues. CDR1 and CDR2 (germline): MNHNS, SASEGT. Trimming shortened V by 4 bases and J by 0 bases, and 8 bases separated the two germline ends.

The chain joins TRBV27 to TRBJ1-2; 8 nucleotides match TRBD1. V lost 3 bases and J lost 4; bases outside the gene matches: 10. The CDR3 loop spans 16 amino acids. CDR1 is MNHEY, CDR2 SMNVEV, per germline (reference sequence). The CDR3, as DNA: TGTGCCAGCAGTTTCCTATCGCCGGGACAGGCCTATGGCTACACCTTC. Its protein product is CASSFLSPGQAYGYTF.

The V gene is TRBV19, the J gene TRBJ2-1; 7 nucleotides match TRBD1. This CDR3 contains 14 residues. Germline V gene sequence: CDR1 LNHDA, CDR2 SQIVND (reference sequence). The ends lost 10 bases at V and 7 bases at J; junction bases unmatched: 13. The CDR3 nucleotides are TGTGCCACCGAGCGGACAGGCAAGAGGAATGAGCAGTTCTTC. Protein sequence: CATERTGKRNEQFF. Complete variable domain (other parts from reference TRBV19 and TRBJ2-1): DGGITQSPKYLFRKEGQNVTLSCEQNLNHDAMYWYRQDPGQGLRLIYYSQIVNDFQKGDIAEGYSVSREKKESFPLTVTSAQKNPTAFYLCATERTGKRNEQFFGPGTRLTVL.

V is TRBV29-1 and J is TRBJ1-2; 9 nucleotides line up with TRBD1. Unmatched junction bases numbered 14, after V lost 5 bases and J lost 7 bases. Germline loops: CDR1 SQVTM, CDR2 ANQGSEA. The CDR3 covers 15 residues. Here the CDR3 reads CSVWAGQGLFGGYTF. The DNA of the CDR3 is TGCAGCGTTTGGGCGGGACAGGGTCTTTTTGGTGGCTACACCTTC.

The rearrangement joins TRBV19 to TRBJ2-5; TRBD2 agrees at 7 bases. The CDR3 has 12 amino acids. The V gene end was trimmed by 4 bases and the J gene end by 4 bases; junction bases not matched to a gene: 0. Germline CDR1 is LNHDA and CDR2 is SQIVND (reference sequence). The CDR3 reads CASSSGGETQYF. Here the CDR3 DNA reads TGTGCCAGTAGTAGCGGGGGAGAGACCCAGTACTTC.

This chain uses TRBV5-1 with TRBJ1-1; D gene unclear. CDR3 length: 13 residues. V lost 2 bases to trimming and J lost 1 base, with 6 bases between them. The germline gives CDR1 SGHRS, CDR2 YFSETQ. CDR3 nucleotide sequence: TGCGCCAGCAGCTTCCAGGCGAACACTGAAGCTTTCTTT. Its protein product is CASSFQANTEAFF. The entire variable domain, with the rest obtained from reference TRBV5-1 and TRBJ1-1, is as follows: KAGVTQTPRYLIKTRGQQVTLSCSPISGHRSVSWYQQTPGQGLQFLFEYFSETQRNKGNFPGRFSGRQFSNSRSEMNVSTLELGDSALYLCASSFQANTEAFFGQGTRLTVV.

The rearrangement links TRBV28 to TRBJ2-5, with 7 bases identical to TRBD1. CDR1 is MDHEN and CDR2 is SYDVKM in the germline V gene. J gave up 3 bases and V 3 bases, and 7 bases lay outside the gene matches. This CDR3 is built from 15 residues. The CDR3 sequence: CASSLTGIGEETQYF. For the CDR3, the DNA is TGTGCCAGCAGTTTGACAGGGATCGGAGAAGAGACCCAGTACTTC.

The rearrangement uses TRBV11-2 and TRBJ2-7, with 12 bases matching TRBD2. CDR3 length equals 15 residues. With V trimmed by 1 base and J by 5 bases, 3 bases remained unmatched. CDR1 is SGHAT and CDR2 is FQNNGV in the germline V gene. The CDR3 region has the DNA TGTGCCAGCAGCTTAGTTGGACTAGCGGGAAACGAGCAGTACTTC. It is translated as CASSLVGLAGNEQYF.

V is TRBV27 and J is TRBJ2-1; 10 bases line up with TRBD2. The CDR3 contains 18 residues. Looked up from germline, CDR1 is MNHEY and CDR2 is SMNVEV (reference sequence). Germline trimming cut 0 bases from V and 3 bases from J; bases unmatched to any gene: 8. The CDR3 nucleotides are TGTGCCAGCAGTTTATCGGGCCTAGCGGGAGCCATCTACAATGAGCAGTTCTTC. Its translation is CASSLSGLAGAIYNEQFF.

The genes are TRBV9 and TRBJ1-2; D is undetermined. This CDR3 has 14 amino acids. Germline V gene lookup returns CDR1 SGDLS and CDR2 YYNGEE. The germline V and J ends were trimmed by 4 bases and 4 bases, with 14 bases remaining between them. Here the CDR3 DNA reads TGTGCCAGCAGCCCCCGGTTAGGGAGCTATGGCTACACCTTC. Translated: CASSPRLGSYGYTF.

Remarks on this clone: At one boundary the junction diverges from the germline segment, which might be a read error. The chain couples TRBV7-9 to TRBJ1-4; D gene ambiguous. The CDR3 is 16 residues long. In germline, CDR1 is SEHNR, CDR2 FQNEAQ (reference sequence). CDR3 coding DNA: TGTTCCAGCAGCTTGGATGAGGCGCGAGGTAGTGAAAAACTGTTTTTT. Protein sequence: CSSSLDEARGSEKLFF.

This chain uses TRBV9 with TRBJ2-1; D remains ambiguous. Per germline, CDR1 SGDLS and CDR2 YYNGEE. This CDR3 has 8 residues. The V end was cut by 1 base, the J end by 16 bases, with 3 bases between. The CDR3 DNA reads TGTGCCAGCAGCGTATATTTCTTC. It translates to CASSVYFF.

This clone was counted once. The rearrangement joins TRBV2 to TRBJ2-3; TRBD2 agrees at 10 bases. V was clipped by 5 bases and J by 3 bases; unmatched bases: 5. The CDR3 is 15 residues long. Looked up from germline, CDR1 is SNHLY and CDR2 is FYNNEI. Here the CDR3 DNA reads TGTGCCAGCAGTCCTAGCGGGAGAATAACAGATACGCAGTATTTT. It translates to CASSPSGRITDTQYF.

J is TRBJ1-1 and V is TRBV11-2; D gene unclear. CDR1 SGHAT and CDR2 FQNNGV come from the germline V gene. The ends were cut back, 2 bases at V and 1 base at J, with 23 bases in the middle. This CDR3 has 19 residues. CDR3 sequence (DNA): TGTGCCAGCAGCTTATCACTTCGAGGTCGTCTCACGCCGAACACTGAAGCTTTCTTT. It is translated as CASSLSLRGRLTPNTEAFF.

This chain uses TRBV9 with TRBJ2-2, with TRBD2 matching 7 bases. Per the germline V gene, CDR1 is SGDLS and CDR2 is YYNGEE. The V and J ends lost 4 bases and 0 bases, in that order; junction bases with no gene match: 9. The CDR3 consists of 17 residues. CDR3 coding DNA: TGTGCCAGCAGCCCCCCCGGGGGGAGAGCGAACACCGGGGAGCTGTTTTTT. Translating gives CASSPPGGRANTGELFF.

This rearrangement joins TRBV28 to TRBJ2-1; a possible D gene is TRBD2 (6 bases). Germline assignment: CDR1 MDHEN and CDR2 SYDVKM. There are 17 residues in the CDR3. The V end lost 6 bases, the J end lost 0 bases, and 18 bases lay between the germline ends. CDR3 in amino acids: CASSRAGKGSSYNEQFF. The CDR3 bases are TGTGCCAGCAGCCGCGCGGGGAAGGGGAGCTCCTACAATGAGCAGTTCTTC.

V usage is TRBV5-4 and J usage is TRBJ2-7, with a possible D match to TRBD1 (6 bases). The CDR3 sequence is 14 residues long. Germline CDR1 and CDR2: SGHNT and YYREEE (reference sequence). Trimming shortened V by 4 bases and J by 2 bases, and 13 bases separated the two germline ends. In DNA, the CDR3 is TGTGCCAGCAGCCTCGACAGGTATCCCTACGAGCAGTACTTC. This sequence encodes CASSLDRYPYEQYF.

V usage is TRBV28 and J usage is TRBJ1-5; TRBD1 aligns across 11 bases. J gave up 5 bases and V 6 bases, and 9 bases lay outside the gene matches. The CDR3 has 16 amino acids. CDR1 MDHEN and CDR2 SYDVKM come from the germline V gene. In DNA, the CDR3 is TGTGCCAGCAGCCGTCCCGGGACAGGGGGAGATCAGCCCCAGCATTTT. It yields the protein CASSRPGTGGDQPQHF. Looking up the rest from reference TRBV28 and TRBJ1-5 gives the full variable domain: DVKVTQSSRYLVKRTGEKVFLECVQDMDHENMFWYRQDPGLGLRLIYFSYDVKMKEKGDIPEGYSVSREKKERFSLILESASTNQTSMYLCASSRPGTGGDQPQHFGDGTRLSIL.